This T cell receptor beta chain is drawn from a study of T cells in Graves' hyperthyroidism and ophthalmopathy. Many counts were recorded for this clonotype. In making diagnoses, clinical symptoms, serum thyroxine and TRAb, thyroid ultrasound and orbital computed tomography were all used. Amplification yielded TCR beta CDR3 regions, with RNA transcripts as the source. The HTBI set primed first-round TCR CDR3 RT-PCR. TCRdb re-analysed the multiplex PCR reads in MiXCR, keeping a single row per CDR3 protein. The data show some 300,000 distinct CDR3 sequences, about 14% seen once. The CDR3 is 11 amino acids. V was cut by 5 bases and J by 0 bases, with 4 bases left in between. Germline loops: CDR1 DFQATT, CDR2 SNEGSKA (reference sequence).

The source of this sequence is a woman aged 25-40 years with Graves' hyperthyroidism that later progressed to Graves' ophthalmopathy. The rearrangement uses TRBV20-1 and TRBJ2-5; D is ambiguous. Specimen: blood. The chain's CDR3 is CSAWYQETQYF. The CDR3 coding sequence is TGCAGTGCTTGGTACCAAGAGACCCAGTACTTC.